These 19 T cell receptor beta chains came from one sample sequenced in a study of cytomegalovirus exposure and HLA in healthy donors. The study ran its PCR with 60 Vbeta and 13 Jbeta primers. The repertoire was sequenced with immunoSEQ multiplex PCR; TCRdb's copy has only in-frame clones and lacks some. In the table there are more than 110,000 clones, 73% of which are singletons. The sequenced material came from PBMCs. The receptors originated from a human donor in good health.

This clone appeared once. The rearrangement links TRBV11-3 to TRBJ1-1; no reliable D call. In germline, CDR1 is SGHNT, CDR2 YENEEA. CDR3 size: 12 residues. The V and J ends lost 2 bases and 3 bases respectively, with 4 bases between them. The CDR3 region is CASSLSYTEAFF. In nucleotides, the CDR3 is TGTGCCAGCAGCTTATCGTACACTGAAGCTTTCTTT.

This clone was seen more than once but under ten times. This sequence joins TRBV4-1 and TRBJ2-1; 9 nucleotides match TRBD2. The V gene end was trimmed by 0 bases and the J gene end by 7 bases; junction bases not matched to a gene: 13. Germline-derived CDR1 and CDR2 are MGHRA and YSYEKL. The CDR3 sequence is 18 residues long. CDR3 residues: CASSQDPGVAGVGNEQFF. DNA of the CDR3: TGCGCCAGCAGCCAAGATCCCGGGGTAGCGGGAGTGGGTAATGAGCAGTTCTTC.

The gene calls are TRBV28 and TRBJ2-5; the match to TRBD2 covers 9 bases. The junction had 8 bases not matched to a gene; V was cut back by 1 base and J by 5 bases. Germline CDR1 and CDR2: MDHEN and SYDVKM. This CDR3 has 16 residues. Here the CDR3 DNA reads TGTGCCAGCAGTTTATTCGCGGGGGGGGCATTTGAGACCCAGTACTTC. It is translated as CASSLFAGGAFETQYF.

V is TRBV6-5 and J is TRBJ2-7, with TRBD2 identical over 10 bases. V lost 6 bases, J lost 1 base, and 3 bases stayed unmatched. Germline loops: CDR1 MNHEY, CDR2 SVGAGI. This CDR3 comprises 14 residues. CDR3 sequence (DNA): TGTGCCAGCAGGGTGGGACTAGCGTCCTACGAGCAGTACTTC. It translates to CASRVGLASYEQYF.

Here the CDR3 DNA reads TGTGCCAGCAACTTCGGACAGACTAACTATGGCTACACCTTC. Amino acids: CASNFGQTNYGYTF. The V gene is TRBV6-1, the J gene TRBJ1-2; possible D gene TRBD1, 6 bases. The CDR3 consists of 14 residues. Germline CDR1 reads MNHNS; CDR2 reads SASEGT. Trimming shortened V by 7 bases and J by 0 bases, and 12 bases separated the two germline ends.

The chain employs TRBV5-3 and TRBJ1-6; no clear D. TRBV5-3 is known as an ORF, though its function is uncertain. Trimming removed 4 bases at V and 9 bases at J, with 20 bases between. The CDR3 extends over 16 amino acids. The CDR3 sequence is CARSLEGGRVVSPLHF. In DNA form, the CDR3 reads TGTGCCAGAAGCCTCGAGGGAGGGCGCGTGGTTTCACCCCTCCACTTT.

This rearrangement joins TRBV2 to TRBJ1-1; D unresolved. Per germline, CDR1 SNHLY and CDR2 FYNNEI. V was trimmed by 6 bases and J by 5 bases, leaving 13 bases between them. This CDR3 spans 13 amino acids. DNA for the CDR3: TGTGCCAGCAGCCGGGTCCTCCTAACTGAAGCTTTCTTT. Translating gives CASSRVLLTEAFF.

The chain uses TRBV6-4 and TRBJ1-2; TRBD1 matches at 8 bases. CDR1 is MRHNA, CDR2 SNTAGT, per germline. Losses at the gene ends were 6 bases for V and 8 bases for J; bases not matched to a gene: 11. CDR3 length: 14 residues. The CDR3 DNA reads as TGTGCCAGCAGAGAGCCGGGGACAGGTCACGGCTACACCTTC. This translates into CASREPGTGHGYTF.

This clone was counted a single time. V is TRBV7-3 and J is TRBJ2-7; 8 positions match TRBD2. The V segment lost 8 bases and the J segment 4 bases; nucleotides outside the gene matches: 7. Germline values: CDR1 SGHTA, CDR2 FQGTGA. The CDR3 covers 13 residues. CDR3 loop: CASAASGSYEQYF. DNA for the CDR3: TGTGCCAGCGCCGCTAGCGGGTCTTACGAGCAGTACTTC. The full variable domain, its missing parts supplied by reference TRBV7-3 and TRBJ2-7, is GAGVSQTPSNKVTEKGKYVELRCDPISGHTALYWYRQSLGQGPEFLIYFQGTGAADDSGLPNDRFFAVRPEGSVSTLKIQRTERGDSAVYLCASAASGSYEQYFGPGTRLTVT.

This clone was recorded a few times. Here the CDR3 reads CASSLGQGREAFF. The CDR3 DNA follows: TGTGCCAGCAGCTTAGGACAGGGGAGGGAAGCTTTCTTT. V usage is TRBV11-2 and J usage is TRBJ1-1, with 8 bases that match TRBD1. J lost 8 bases, V lost 1 base, and 3 bases had no gene match. From germline, CDR1 is SGHAT and CDR2 FQNNGV. This CDR3 is 13 amino acids long.

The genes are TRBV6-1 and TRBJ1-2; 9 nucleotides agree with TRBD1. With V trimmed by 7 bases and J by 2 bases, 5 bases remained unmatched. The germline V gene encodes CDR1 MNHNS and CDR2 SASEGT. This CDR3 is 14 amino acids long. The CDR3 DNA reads TGTGCCAGCAAGTCCGGGACAGGGAACTATGGCTACACCTTC. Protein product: CASKSGTGNYGYTF.

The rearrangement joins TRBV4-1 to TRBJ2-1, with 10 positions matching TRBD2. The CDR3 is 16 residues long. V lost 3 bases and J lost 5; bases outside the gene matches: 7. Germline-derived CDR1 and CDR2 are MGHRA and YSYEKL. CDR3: CASSHPTSGENNEQFF. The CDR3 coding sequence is TGCGCCAGCAGCCATCCTACTAGCGGGGAGAACAATGAGCAGTTCTTC.

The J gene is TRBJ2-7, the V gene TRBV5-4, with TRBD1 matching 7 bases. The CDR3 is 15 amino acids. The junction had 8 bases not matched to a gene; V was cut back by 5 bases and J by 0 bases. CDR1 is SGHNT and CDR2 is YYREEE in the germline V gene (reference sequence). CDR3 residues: CASSYGQASSYEQYF. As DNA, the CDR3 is TGTGCCAGCAGTTACGGACAGGCGAGCTCCTACGAGCAGTACTTC.

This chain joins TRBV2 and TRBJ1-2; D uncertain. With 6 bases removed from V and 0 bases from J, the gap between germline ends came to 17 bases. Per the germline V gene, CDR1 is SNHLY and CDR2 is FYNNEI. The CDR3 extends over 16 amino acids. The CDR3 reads CASSSLWSEANYGYTF. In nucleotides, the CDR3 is TGTGCCAGCAGCTCTCTTTGGAGTGAGGCTAACTATGGCTACACCTTC.

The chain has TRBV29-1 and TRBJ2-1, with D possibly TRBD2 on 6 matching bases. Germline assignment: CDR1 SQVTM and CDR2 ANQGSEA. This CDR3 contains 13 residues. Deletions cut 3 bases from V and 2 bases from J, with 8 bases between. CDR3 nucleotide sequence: TGCAGCGTTGAGGGGGGAACCTACAATGAGCAGTTCTTC. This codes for CSVEGGTYNEQFF.

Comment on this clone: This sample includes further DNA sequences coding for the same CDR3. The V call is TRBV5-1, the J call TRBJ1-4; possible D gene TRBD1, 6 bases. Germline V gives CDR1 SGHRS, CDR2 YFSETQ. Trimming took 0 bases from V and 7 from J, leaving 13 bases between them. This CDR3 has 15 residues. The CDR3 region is CASSLVGGRGEKLFF. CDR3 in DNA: TGCGCCAGCAGCTTGGTAGGGGGGAGGGGTGAAAAACTGTTTTTT.

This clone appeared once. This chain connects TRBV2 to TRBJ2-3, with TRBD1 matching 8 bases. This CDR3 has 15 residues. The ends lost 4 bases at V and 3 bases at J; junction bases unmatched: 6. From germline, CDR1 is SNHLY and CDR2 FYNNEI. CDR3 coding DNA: TGTGCCAGCAGTGGTAACGACAGGGGTACAGATACGCAGTATTTT. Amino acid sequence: CASSGNDRGTDTQYF.

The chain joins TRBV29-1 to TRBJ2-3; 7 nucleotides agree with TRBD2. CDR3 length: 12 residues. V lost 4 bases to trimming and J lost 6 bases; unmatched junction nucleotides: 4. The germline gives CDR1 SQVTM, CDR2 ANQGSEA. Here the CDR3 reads CSVGGRADTQYF. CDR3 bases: TGCAGCGTTGGAGGGAGGGCGGATACGCAGTATTTT.

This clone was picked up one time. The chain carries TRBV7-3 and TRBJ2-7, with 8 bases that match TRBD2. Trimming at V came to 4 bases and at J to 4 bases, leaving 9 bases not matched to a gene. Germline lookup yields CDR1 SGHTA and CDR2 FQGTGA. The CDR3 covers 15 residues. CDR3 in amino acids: CASSSQAGEAYEQYF. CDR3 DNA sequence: TGTGCCAGCAGCTCCCAAGCGGGAGAGGCTTACGAGCAGTACTTC.